The source of this T cell receptor (beta chain) is a study of T cell repertoires in cytomegalovirus infection. Turning to the study itself: It was recently identified HLA-C-restricted and well-studied HLA-B-restricted CMV epitopes that the study used. Public TCR beta signatures provided an indication of both CMV infection and a matching HLA type. Broader study findings: It was HLA-C-restricted CMV-specific TCR beta clonotypes that dominated the response ex vivo.

V dropped 4 bases and J dropped 0 bases, with 22 bases sitting between them. CDR3 length equals 19 residues. In germline, CDR1 is MNHEY, CDR2 SVGEGT. TCRdb processed the reads anew with MiXCR; each CDR3 protein has one entry. The repertoire holds about 920,000 distinct CDR3 sequences, with roughly 30% as singletons. This clonotype was counted only a few times. Its antigen is undetermined. Sequences were derived from cultured CD8+ T cells from PBMCs, sampled from culture after CMV antigen stimulation. The V gene is TRBV6-2 or TRBV6-3, the J gene TRBJ2-1; maybe TRBD2 (6 bases). The sequence derives from a human donor in good health (CMV status not recorded). Some clones in this sample may be carry-over from other donors' samples. The CDR3 region has the DNA TGTGCCAGCAGTTTACTCCTTCGGGACTTGTCCCGCTCCTACAATGAGCAGTTCTTC. Its translation: CASSLLLRDLSRSYNEQFF.